The 20 T cell receptor beta chains reported below all come from one sample, sequenced in a study of blood T cell repertoires in COVID-19 (dated by TCRdb to 2020 to 2022). Libraries were constructed by the immunoSEQ multiplex PCR assay. The source is immuneACCESS, and TCRdb retained only in-frame sequences with V and J called. Part of the clones is not carried over; for the studies checked, unresolved V genes explain less than half of this, and the remainder is unexplained. Recorded for this sample are some 270,000 clones; more than 65% of them occurred a single time. The ten largest clones represent approximately 15% of the sample. Material for sequencing was peripheral blood. The receptors were sampled from a person aged 65 to 85 with COVID-19, enrolled during active disease.

This clone has a handful of counts. This chain uses TRBV28 with TRBJ1-2; a weak D match, TRBD1 (5 bases). Germline CDR1 MDHEN, CDR2 SYDVKM. The CDR3 loop spans 13 amino acids. V was clipped by 2 bases and J by 2 bases, with 6 bases between them. The CDR3 loop reads CASSLGGNYGYTF. CDR3 nucleotides: TGTGCCAGCAGTTTAGGGGGGAACTATGGCTACACCTTC.

The chain couples TRBV6-5 to TRBJ2-5, with TRBD1 matching 9 bases. Losses at the gene ends were 6 bases for V and 4 bases for J; bases not matched to a gene: 6. This CDR3 has 14 amino acids. Germline lookup yields CDR1 MNHEY and CDR2 SVGAGI. In DNA, the CDR3 is TGTGCCAGCAGAGCAACAGGGGGCCCAGAGACCCAGTACTTC. Protein sequence: CASRATGGPETQYF.

The DNA for the CDR3 is TGCGCCAGCAGCTTGGTTGCGGGGGGGCCATCCGGGGAGCTGTTTTTT. It encodes CASSLVAGGPSGELFF. The chain joins TRBV5-1 to TRBJ2-2, with 9 bases identical to TRBD2. V lost 0 bases and J lost 6; bases outside the gene matches: 6. Germline V lookup: CDR1 SGHRS, CDR2 YFSETQ. This CDR3 spans 16 amino acids.

The genes are TRBV30 and TRBJ1-2, with D unresolved. This CDR3 is built from 11 residues. CDR1 GTSNPN and CDR2 SVGIG come from the germline V gene (reference sequence). V was shortened by 3 bases and J by 6 bases, with 8 bases between the two germline ends. The CDR3 DNA sequence: TGTGCCTGGAGCCCCGGTAATGGCTACACCTTC. Encoded protein: CAWSPGNGYTF.

The gene calls are TRBV27 and TRBJ2-7; 10 nucleotides match TRBD2. This CDR3 contains 18 residues. The junction had 13 bases not matched to a gene; V was cut back by 2 bases and J by 3 bases. Germline CDR1 is MNHEY and CDR2 is SMNVEV (reference sequence). Here the CDR3 reads CASSLAPPGTSEGYEQYF. The CDR3 nucleotides are TGTGCCAGCAGTTTAGCCCCCCCCGGGACTAGCGAAGGCTACGAGCAGTACTTC.

The chain has TRBV7-6 and TRBJ2-3; TRBD2 aligns across 8 bases. Trimming at V came to 1 base and at J to 4 bases, leaving 10 bases not matched to a gene. CDR3 length equals 17 residues. Germline V CDR1 and CDR2: SGHVS, FNYEAQ. The CDR3 reads CASSLGTAGGQPDTQYF. The CDR3 nucleotides are TGTGCCAGCAGCTTAGGTACGGCGGGAGGTCAGCCAGATACGCAGTATTTT.

This clone was found once. The chain couples TRBV7-2 to TRBJ1-1; D remains unclear. V dropped 2 bases and J dropped 1 base, with 11 bases sitting between them. Looked up from germline, CDR1 is SGHTA and CDR2 is FQGNSA. This CDR3 is built from 15 residues. As DNA, the CDR3 is TGTGCCAGCAGCTTAACGGTATCCGCGAACACTGAAGCTTTCTTT. It encodes CASSLTVSANTEAFF.

The chain is built from TRBV5-4 and TRBJ2-1, with TRBD1 matching over 8 bases. This CDR3 contains 14 residues. CDR1 and CDR2 from the germline V gene are SGHNT and YYREEE (reference sequence). V lost 4 bases and J lost 9; bases outside the gene matches: 9. CDR3 in DNA: TGTGCCAGCAGCACGACAGGGGCGAAGGGTGAGCAGTTCTTC. Translating it yields CASSTTGAKGEQFF.

In its sample, this clone was seen a few times. The rearrangement links TRBV5-1 to TRBJ2-1; 11 positions agree with TRBD2. Unmatched junction bases numbered 5, after V lost 4 bases and J lost 5 bases. The CDR3 sequence is 15 residues long. Germline values: CDR1 SGHRS, CDR2 YFSETQ. CDR3 sequence: CASSLTSGADNEQFF. The CDR3 nucleotides read TGCGCCAGCAGCCTGACTAGCGGGGCCGACAATGAGCAGTTCTTC.

This chain links TRBV5-4 with TRBJ2-2, with TRBD1 as a possible D gene (5 bases). V was pared by 0 bases and J by 1 base, with 7 bases between. Per the germline V gene, CDR1 is SGHNT and CDR2 is YYREEE (reference sequence). The CDR3 is 15 residues long. The chain's CDR3 is CASSLAGRNTGELFF. DNA of the CDR3: TGTGCCAGCAGCTTGGCAGGGCGGAACACCGGGGAGCTGTTTTTT.

For the CDR3, the DNA is TGTGCCAGCAGTGAATCTGACAGGGGTACTGAAGCTTTCTTT. Its translation is CASSESDRGTEAFF. This chain connects TRBV6-1 to TRBJ1-1; TRBD1 matches at 8 bases. V shed 2 bases, J shed 5 bases, and the junction held 4 bases outside the gene matches. Germline V gene lookup returns CDR1 MNHNS and CDR2 SASEGT. The CDR3 consists of 14 residues.

J is TRBJ2-6 and V is TRBV19; 11 bases are a match to TRBD2. CDR1 and CDR2 from the germline V gene are LNHDA and SQIVND (reference sequence). V was pared by 5 bases and J by 0 bases, with 6 bases of the junction left unmatched. The CDR3 is made up of 18 amino acids. The CDR3 protein is CASSVLGLAGSGANVLTF. The CDR3 DNA is TGTGCCAGTAGTGTACTAGGACTAGCGGGCTCTGGGGCCAACGTCCTGACTTTC. Full variable domain (missing parts from reference TRBV19 and TRBJ2-6): DGGITQSPKYLFRKEGQNVTLSCEQNLNHDAMYWYRQDPGQGLRLIYYSQIVNDFQKGDIAEGYSVSREKKESFPLTVTSAQKNPTAFYLCASSVLGLAGSGANVLTFGAGSRLTVL.

The J gene is TRBJ1-6, the V gene TRBV5-6; no clear D gene. Germline V gives CDR1 SGHDT, CDR2 YYEEEE. The CDR3 loop spans 16 amino acids. V was clipped by 0 bases and J by 3 bases, with 10 bases between them. The CDR3 nucleotides read TGTGCCAGCAGCTTGGATACCCCAGGCTATAATTCACCCCTCCACTTT. This gives the protein CASSLDTPGYNSPLHF.

This chain joins TRBV18 and TRBJ1-3; 8 nucleotides match TRBD1. J was trimmed by 4 bases and V by 3 bases; bases with no gene match: 14. Germline V gives CDR1 KGHSH, CDR2 LQKENI. This CDR3 has 18 amino acids. CDR3 nucleotides: TGTGCCAGCTCACCGGACAGGGCCCGAGTTTCTCGAGGAAACACCATATATTTT. It is translated as CASSPDRARVSRGNTIYF. The full variable domain, rest sourced from reference TRBV18 and TRBJ1-3, is NAGVMQNPRHLVRRRGQEARLRCSPMKGHSHVYWYRQLPEEGLKFMVYLQKENIIDESGMPKERFSAEFPKEGPSILRIQQVVRGDSAAYFCASSPDRARVSRGNTIYFGEGSWLTVV.

The V and J genes are TRBV6-2 or TRBV6-3 and TRBJ2-2; the match to TRBD2 covers 15 bases. The CDR3 length is 20 residues. Looked up from germline, CDR1 is MNHEY and CDR2 is SVGEGT. The V gene end was trimmed by 6 bases and the J gene end by 1 base; junction bases not matched to a gene: 12. CDR3 region: CASSSAPGLAGGRNTGELFF. In DNA, the CDR3 is TGTGCCAGCAGCTCCGCCCCGGGACTAGCGGGAGGAAGGAACACCGGGGAGCTGTTTTTT.

This chain links TRBV29-1 with TRBJ1-6; TRBD1 agrees at 8 bases. Germline loops: CDR1 SQVTM, CDR2 ANQGSEA. The CDR3 spans 13 residues. V dropped 5 bases and J dropped 11; count of bases not matched to a gene: 8. The CDR3 protein is CSVQQGVETPLHF. The CDR3 DNA sequence: TGCAGCGTTCAACAGGGGGTTGAGACACCCCTCCACTTT. Looking up the rest from reference TRBV29-1 and TRBJ1-6 gives the full variable domain: SAVISQKPSRDICQRGTSLTIQCQVDSQVTMMFWYRQQPGQSLTLIATANQGSEATYESGFVIDKFPISRPNLTFSTLTVSNMSPEDSSIYLCSVQQGVETPLHFGNGTRLTVT.

The rearrangement joins TRBV6-5 to TRBJ1-2; D is ambiguous. Germline V CDR1 and CDR2: MNHEY, SVGAGI. The CDR3 extends over 15 amino acids. V shed 0 bases and J shed 4 bases, with 12 bases lying between them. This CDR3 reads CASSYSPATGYGYTF. As DNA, the CDR3 is TGTGCCAGCAGTTACTCCCCTGCTACGGGCTATGGCTACACCTTC.

The V and J genes are TRBV5-4 and TRBJ2-1; no definite D call. The V end was cut by 0 bases, the J end by 2 bases, with 9 bases between. The CDR3 sequence is 15 residues long. Per germline, CDR1 SGHNT and CDR2 YYREEE (reference sequence). CDR3 region: CASSLETQTYNEQFF. CDR3 coding DNA: TGTGCCAGCAGCTTGGAGACTCAGACCTACAATGAGCAGTTCTTC.

This clone came up a few times. The chain uses TRBV10-3 and TRBJ2-1; D possibly corresponds to TRBD2 (7 bases). V lost 10 bases to trimming and J lost 5 bases, with 21 bases between them. The CDR3 covers 15 residues. Germline values: CDR1 ENHRY, CDR2 SYGVKD. In DNA, the CDR3 is TGTGCCACCTGGGGGGGGGCTAGCGGAGACAATGAGCAGTTCTTC. This gives the protein CATWGGASGDNEQFF.

This chain links TRBV6-5 with TRBJ2-2, with TRBD2 as a possible D gene (6 bases). CDR3 length equals 15 residues. CDR1 is MNHEY and CDR2 is SVGAGI in the germline V gene. V lost 6 bases to trimming and J lost 6 bases, with 17 bases between them. In DNA, the CDR3 is TGTGCCAGCAGATATGGTTGGTCGGGGGCCGGGGAGCTGTTTTTT. Encoded protein: CASRYGWSGAGELFF.